What follows is one T cell receptor (beta chain) and its context. Authors' methods: The assay estimated nucleated cells by amplifying reference gene primers. Clones were sequenced by immunoSEQ multiplex PCR, and TCRdb holds only the in-frame ones, with some missing. V, J and clone size are taken as reported in that table, and D and trimming were inferred from the DNA itself. Of 110,000 to 150,000 clones in the sample, 75% to 90% were seen once. This sample stems from a study of blood T cell repertoires in COVID-19. Across the whole study: COVID-19 samples, acute and convalescent, were from the United States, Italy and Spain. Sources were T cells, B-cell-depleted T cells, or PBMCs; the material itself was cDNA or gDNA.

Trimming took 6 bases from V and 7 from J, leaving 9 bases between them. This CDR3 contains 11 residues. Germline assignment: CDR1 MDHEN and CDR2 SYDVKM. Specimen: peripheral blood. The rearrangement uses TRBV28 and TRBJ1-1; a possible D gene is TRBD1 (6 bases). The source is an older woman with active COVID-19. This chain's CDR3 is CASRGGGEAFF. Written as DNA, the CDR3 is TGTGCCAGCAGGGGAGGGGGTGAAGCTTTCTTT.